These 30 T cell receptor beta chains came from one sample sequenced in a study of control samples from healthy donors and cancer patients. Clones were read by immunoSEQ multiplex PCR, and TCRdb kept only the in-frame ones, dropping some. This table has 150,000 or so clones, approximately 96% appearing once. The sequenced sample consisted of blood. These receptors all come from a man aged 35 to 55 in good health.

This sequence joins TRBV9 and TRBJ2-2; possibly TRBD2 for D (6 bases). Between the trimmed V and J ends, which lost 1 base and 7 bases, there was a span of 17 bases. Germline V CDR1 and CDR2: SGDLS, YYNGEE. The length of the CDR3 is 16 residues. CDR3 nucleotides: TGTGCCAGCAGCGTATCCGGGCGGGGTTTCGGCGGGGAGCTGTTTTTT. It translates to CASSVSGRGFGGELFF.

In this sample, this clone turned up a few times. The J gene is TRBJ1-2, the V gene TRBV29-1, with D unresolved. The CDR3 extends over 10 amino acids. Germline values: CDR1 SQVTM, CDR2 ANQGSEA. V was clipped by 7 bases and J by 8 bases, with 11 bases between them. CDR3 region: CSARGIGYTF. The CDR3 DNA reads TGCAGCGCGAGAGGGATAGGCTACACCTTC.

This chain joins TRBV6-5 and TRBJ2-7; the D gene could be TRBD1 or TRBD2 (5 bases each). Germline V lookup: CDR1 MNHEY, CDR2 SVGAGI. This CDR3 is 13 amino acids long. The V end lost 7 bases, the J end lost 7 bases, and 17 bases lay between the germline ends. For the CDR3, the DNA is TGTGCCAGCAAGGGACCTTTCCCGGGAGAGCAGTACTTC. It yields the protein CASKGPFPGEQYF.

The CDR3 region has the DNA TGTGCCAGCAGCCCCCGGCCGGGGGAAGAGCAGTACTTC. It encodes CASSPRPGEEQYF. The chain is built from TRBV7-6 and TRBJ2-7, with a weak D call TRBD2 (6 bases). The V end lost 5 bases, the J end lost 7 bases, and 15 bases lay between the germline ends. This CDR3 region has 13 residues. Germline assignment: CDR1 SGHVS and CDR2 FNYEAQ. Together with reference TRBV7-6 and TRBJ2-7, the CDR3 gives the full variable domain: GAGVSQSPRYKVTKRGQDVALRCDPISGHVSLYWYRQALGQGPEFLTYFNYEAQQDKSGLPNDRFSAERPEGSISTLTIQRTEQRDSAMYRCASSPRPGEEQYFGPGTRLTVT.

J is TRBJ1-2 and V is TRBV2; possibly TRBD1 for D (6 bases). Germline CDR1 is SNHLY and CDR2 is FYNNEI. This CDR3 contains 15 residues. Trimming took off 6 bases at V and 4 bases at J, with 18 bases between the two ends. This CDR3 reads CASSRTAEPGYGYTF. DNA of the CDR3: TGTGCCAGCAGCCGGACAGCCGAGCCCGGCTATGGCTACACCTTC.

This clone was detected only a few times. The V gene is TRBV11-2, the J gene TRBJ2-4; D is undetermined. The CDR3 spans 12 residues. Germline V gene data show CDR1 as SGHAT and CDR2 as FQNNGV. The V end lost 3 bases, the J end lost 7 bases, and 7 bases lay between the germline ends. The CDR3 DNA sequence: TGTGCCAGCAGCTTTACCGGGAACATTCAGTACTTC. This sequence encodes CASSFTGNIQYF.

The J gene is TRBJ2-2, the V gene TRBV5-1; 7 bases fit TRBD1. With V trimmed by 2 bases and J by 5 bases, 6 bases remained unmatched. Germline loops: CDR1 SGHRS, CDR2 YFSETQ. This CDR3 has 15 amino acids. CDR3 sequence: CASSFDRVKTGELFF. The CDR3 nucleotides are TGCGCCAGCAGCTTTGACAGGGTCAAAACCGGGGAGCTGTTTTTT.

The chain combines TRBV4-3 with TRBJ1-2, with TRBD1 matching over 8 bases. CDR1 LGHNA and CDR2 YSLEER come from the germline V gene. The CDR3 sequence is 16 residues long. V dropped 0 bases and J dropped 8; count of bases not matched to a gene: 11. The CDR3, as DNA: TGCGCCAGCAGCCAAGATCTAAGAGGACAGGGTGAGGGCTACACCTTC. It is translated as CASSQDLRGQGEGYTF.

V is TRBV5-1 and J is TRBJ1-1, with D tentatively TRBD1 (5 bases). CDR1 is SGHRS and CDR2 is YFSETQ in the germline V gene. The CDR3 runs 14 residues. The germline V and J ends were trimmed by 4 bases and 6 bases, with 16 bases remaining between them. CDR3 nucleotide sequence: TGCGCCAGCAGCAGGACAACTCGGGGCGCTGAAGCTTTCTTT. Translated, it gives CASSRTTRGAEAFF.

V usage is TRBV6-2 or TRBV6-3 and J usage is TRBJ2-1; D perhaps matches TRBD2 (5 bases). Germline loops: CDR1 MNHEY, CDR2 SVGEGT. V was trimmed by 5 bases and J by 10 bases, leaving 12 bases between them. This CDR3 comprises 12 residues. CDR3 DNA: TGTGCCAGCAGTCGAACCCCGGGGGAGCAGTTCTTC. Its protein is CASSRTPGEQFF.

The chain is built from TRBV19 and TRBJ1-6; D gene ambiguous. Trimming cost V 1 base and J 7 bases, with 8 bases left between them. The CDR3 length is 14 residues. Germline assignment: CDR1 LNHDA and CDR2 SQIVND (reference sequence). The CDR3 DNA reads TGTGCCAGTAGTATAGGAACAAAAAATTCACCCCTCCACTTT. It translates to CASSIGTKNSPLHF.

V is TRBV6-6 and J is TRBJ1-4; possible D gene TRBD1, 6 bases. This CDR3 region has 14 residues. Germline CDR1 MNHNY, CDR2 SVGAGI (reference sequence). Trimming took 7 bases from V and 7 from J, leaving 16 bases between them. Written as DNA, the CDR3 is TGTGCCAGCACCCAGCCGGGGGGGCCTGAAAAACTGTTTTTT. Protein: CASTQPGGPEKLFF.

The chain has TRBV7-9 and TRBJ2-5; D is ambiguous. The CDR3 totals 15 residues. From germline, CDR1 is SEHNR and CDR2 FQNEAQ (reference sequence). V dropped 5 bases and J dropped 4 bases, with 17 bases sitting between them. CDR3: CASSPTRPIGETQYF. As DNA, the CDR3 is TGTGCCAGCAGCCCCACCCGACCGATCGGAGAGACCCAGTACTTC. The full variable domain, in which reference TRBV7-9 and TRBJ2-5 provide the parts outside the CDR3, is DTGVSQNPRHKITKRGQNVTFRCDPISEHNRLYWYRQTLGQGPEFLTYFQNEAQLEKSRLLSDRFSAERPKGSFSTLEIQRTEQGDSAMYLCASSPTRPIGETQYFGPGTRLLVL.

For the CDR3, the DNA is TGTGCCAGCAGCGTTGATGGGGGATTTGATACGCAGTATTTT. Residues: CASSVDGGFDTQYF. The chain employs TRBV11-2 and TRBJ2-3, with D perhaps assigned TRBD1 or TRBD2 (5 bases each). Germline values: CDR1 SGHAT, CDR2 FQNNGV. The length of the CDR3 is 14 residues. V dropped 5 bases and J dropped 6 bases, with 15 bases sitting between them.

The CDR3 spells CASSAGQVSEQFF. In DNA form, the CDR3 reads TGTGCCAGCAGCGCGGGACAGGTGTCTGAGCAGTTCTTC. The chain is built from TRBV5-6 and TRBJ2-1, with TRBD1 matching over 8 bases. Germline trimming cut 4 bases from V and 9 bases from J; bases unmatched to any gene: 6. The CDR3 length is 13 residues. Looked up from germline, CDR1 is SGHDT and CDR2 is YYEEEE. Together with reference TRBV5-6 and TRBJ2-1, the CDR3 gives the full variable domain: DAGVTQSPTHLIKTRGQQVTLRCSPKSGHDTVSWYQQALGQGPQFIFQYYEEEERQRGNFPDRFSGHQFPNYSSELNVNALLLGDSALYLCASSAGQVSEQFFGPGTRLTVL.

V is TRBV5-6 and J is TRBJ2-2; no reliable D call. Germline CDR1 and CDR2: SGHDT and YYEEEE. Trimming cost V 0 bases and J 6 bases, with 12 bases left between them. This CDR3 has 15 amino acids. CDR3 bases: TGTGCCAGCAGCTTGGTTTTCTCCGCGGCCGGGGAGCTGTTTTTT. Its protein is CASSLVFSAAGELFF.

This clone showed up just a few times. V is TRBV7-6 and J is TRBJ2-3; TRBD2 agrees at 7 bases. The germline V gene has CDR1 SGHVS and CDR2 FNYEAQ. With V trimmed by 1 base and J by 4 bases, 8 bases remained unmatched. The CDR3 has 16 residues. Here the CDR3 reads CASSLGTGGLADTQYF. In DNA form, the CDR3 reads TGTGCCAGCAGCTTAGGAACGGGGGGTCTGGCAGATACGCAGTATTTT.

This clone has a single count. The chain uses TRBV3-1 (or the pseudogene TRBV3-2) and TRBJ2-2; maybe TRBD1 (5 bases). The CDR3 is 14 residues long. Between the trimmed V and J ends, which lost 3 bases and 3 bases, there was a span of 8 bases. Looked up from germline, CDR1 is LGHDT and CDR2 is YNNKEL (reference sequence). CDR3 amino acids: CASSQLGDTGELFF. CDR3 sequence (DNA): TGTGCCAGCAGCCAGCTAGGGGACACCGGGGAGCTGTTTTTT.

This clone was recorded only once. The gene calls are TRBV27 and TRBJ2-3; D gene unclear. With 5 bases removed from V and 1 base from J, the gap between germline ends came to 16 bases. This CDR3 has 16 amino acids. From germline, CDR1 is MNHEY and CDR2 SMNVEV (reference sequence). CDR3 bases: TGTGCCAGCAGTCCTTCGCCCGGTACACGCACAGATACGCAGTATTTT. It is translated as CASSPSPGTRTDTQYF.

The chain carries TRBV6-2 or TRBV6-3 and TRBJ1-5; D remains unclear. The CDR3 has 14 residues. V gave up 3 bases and J gave up 5 bases, with 11 bases separating them. Germline CDR1 MNHEY, CDR2 SVGEGT. The CDR3, as DNA: TGTGCCAGCAGTTATAGGATACCCTATCAGCCCCAGCATTTT. Translating gives CASSYRIPYQPQHF.

This clone was counted a few times. V usage is TRBV4-1 and J usage is TRBJ2-2; D is perhaps TRBD1 or TRBD2 (5 bases each). V was clipped by 5 bases and J by 0 bases, with 10 bases between them. Germline V gene sequence: CDR1 MGHRA, CDR2 YSYEKL. The CDR3 length is 15 residues. For the CDR3, the DNA is TGCGCCAGCAGCGGCCGGGACGCGAACACCGGGGAGCTGTTTTTT. This translates into CASSGRDANTGELFF.

The gene calls are TRBV18 and TRBJ1-2; 10 positions match TRBD1. V gave up 3 bases and J gave up 3 bases; unmatched junction bases: 4. From germline, CDR1 is KGHSH and CDR2 LQKENI. The CDR3 is 15 residues long. The CDR3 DNA reads TGTGCCAGCTCACCCGGGACAGGGGTGGACTATGGCTACACCTTC. Translating it yields CASSPGTGVDYGYTF.

V and J are TRBV30 and TRBJ1-1, with a tentative D call TRBD1 (5 bases). This CDR3 has 11 residues. Trimming shortened V by 4 bases and J by 5 bases, and 8 bases separated the two germline ends. Per germline, CDR1 GTSNPN and CDR2 SVGIG (reference sequence). Written as DNA, the CDR3 is TGTGCCTGGAACGGGGGGACTGAAGCTTTCTTT. This translates into CAWNGGTEAFF.

The chain carries TRBV5-6 and TRBJ2-5; D remains unclear. The CDR3 spans 12 residues. Germline V gives CDR1 SGHDT, CDR2 YYEEEE. V was clipped by 1 base and J by 2 bases, with 3 bases between them. The CDR3 nucleotides are TGTGCCAGCAGCTTGTATCAAGAGACCCAGTACTTC. The encoded protein is CASSLYQETQYF.

For this clone: Other DNA sequences in the sample encode the same CDR3. The chain joins TRBV2 to TRBJ2-1; 9 bases agree with TRBD2. The CDR3 runs 16 residues. J lost 1 base, V lost 2 bases, and 3 bases had no gene match. The germline V gene encodes CDR1 SNHLY and CDR2 FYNNEI. CDR3 sequence reads: CASSERAGGSYNEQFF. The CDR3 bases are TGTGCCAGCAGTGAACGAGCGGGGGGTTCCTACAATGAGCAGTTCTTC.

This clone was observed a single time. The chain carries TRBV5-6 and TRBJ1-3; D is possibly TRBD1 (6 bases). Trimming stripped 4 bases from V and 0 bases from J, with 20 bases between. Germline V gene sequence: CDR1 SGHDT, CDR2 YYEEEE. The CDR3 is 18 amino acids. Written as DNA, the CDR3 is TGTGCCAGCAGCCAATCGTACATCGGGACATTCTCTGGAAACACCATATATTTT. This sequence encodes CASSQSYIGTFSGNTIYF.

V and J are TRBV7-8 and TRBJ1-2, with 9 nucleotides matching TRBD1. The CDR3 runs 15 residues. Germline CDR1 SGHVS, CDR2 FQNEAQ. V shed 5 bases and J 4 bases; nucleotides not matched to a gene: 8. The DNA of the CDR3 is TGTGCCAGCAGCCCCGGGACAGGGTTTGGCTATGGCTACACCTTC. Protein product: CASSPGTGFGYGYTF.

The CDR3 nucleotides read TGTGCCAGCAGCGTGAGTCAGACAGGGGAGAGGGAAAAACTGTTTTTT. It translates to CASSVSQTGEREKLFF. This rearrangement joins TRBV7-9 to TRBJ1-4; 8 positions match TRBD1. There are 16 residues in the CDR3. From germline, CDR1 is SEHNR and CDR2 FQNEAQ (reference sequence). V trimming: 5 bases; J trimming: 8 bases; junction bases outside the gene matches: 13.

The rearrangement links TRBV9 to TRBJ2-3; unclear D gene. CDR1 is SGDLS and CDR2 is YYNGEE in the germline V gene. This CDR3 is 15 amino acids long. V lost 0 bases, J lost 2 bases, and 10 bases lay in between. CDR3 nucleotide sequence: TGTGCCAGCAGCGTAGGGCGGAAGGCCACAGATACGCAGTATTTT. As protein: CASSVGRKATDTQYF.

This CDR3 reads CASSLEDHYNEQFF. The CDR3 DNA sequence: TGTGCCAGCAGTTTAGAGGACCATTACAATGAGCAGTTCTTC. The genes are TRBV28 and TRBJ2-1; D is unclear. Germline lookup yields CDR1 MDHEN and CDR2 SYDVKM. The CDR3 loop spans 14 amino acids. The V gene lost 2 bases and the J gene lost 4 bases, with 9 bases spanning the gap.